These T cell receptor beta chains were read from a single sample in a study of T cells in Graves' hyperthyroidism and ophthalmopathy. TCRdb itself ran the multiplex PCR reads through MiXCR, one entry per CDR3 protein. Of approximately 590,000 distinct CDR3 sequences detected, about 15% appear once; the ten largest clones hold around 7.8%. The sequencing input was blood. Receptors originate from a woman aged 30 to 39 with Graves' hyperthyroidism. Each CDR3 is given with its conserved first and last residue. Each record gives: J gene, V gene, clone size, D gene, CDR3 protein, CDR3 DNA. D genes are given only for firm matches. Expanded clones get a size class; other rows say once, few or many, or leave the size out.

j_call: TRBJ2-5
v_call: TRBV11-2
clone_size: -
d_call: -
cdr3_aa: CASSLDRQEETQYF
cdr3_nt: TGTGCCAGCAGCTTAGATCGGCAGGAAGAGACCCAGTACTTC

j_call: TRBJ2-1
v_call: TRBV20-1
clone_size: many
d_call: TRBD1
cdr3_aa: CSARSGQGTYNEQFF
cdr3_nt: TGCAGTGCTAGATCGGGACAGGGGACCTACAATGAGCAGTTCTTC

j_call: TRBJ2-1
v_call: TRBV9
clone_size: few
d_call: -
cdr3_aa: CASSAPSSNEQFF
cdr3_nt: TGTGCCAGCAGCGCCCCTTCTTCCAATGAGCAGTTCTTC

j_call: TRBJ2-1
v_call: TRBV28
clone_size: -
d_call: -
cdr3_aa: CASSPPGPTSSYNEQFF
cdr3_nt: TGTGCCAGCAGTCCCCCGGGACCAACAAGCTCCTACAATGAGCAGTTCTTC

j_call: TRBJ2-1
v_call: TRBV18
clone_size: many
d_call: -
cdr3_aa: CASSPSTRYNEQFF
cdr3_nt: TGTGCCAGCTCACCCTCGACTAGATACAATGAGCAGTTCTTC

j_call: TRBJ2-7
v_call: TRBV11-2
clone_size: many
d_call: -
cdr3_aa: CASNPDGVREQYF
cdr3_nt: TGTGCCAGCAACCCAGACGGGGTACGCGAGCAGTACTTC

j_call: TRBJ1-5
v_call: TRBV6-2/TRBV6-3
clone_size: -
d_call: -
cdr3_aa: CASRTDYSNQPQHF
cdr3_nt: TGTGCCAGCAGGACGGATTATAGCAATCAGCCCCAGCATTTT

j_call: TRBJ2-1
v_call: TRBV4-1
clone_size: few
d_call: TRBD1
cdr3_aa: CASSPFGQGANEQFF
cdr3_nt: TGCGCCAGCAGCCCTTTCGGACAGGGGGCCAATGAGCAGTTCTTC

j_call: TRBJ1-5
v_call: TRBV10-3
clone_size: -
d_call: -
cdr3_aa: CATAGEFRNQPQHF
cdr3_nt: TGTGCCACCGCAGGGGAGTTTCGCAATCAGCCCCAGCATTTT

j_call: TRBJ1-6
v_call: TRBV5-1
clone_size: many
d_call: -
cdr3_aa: CASSLVRDGSYNSPLHF
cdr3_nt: TGCGCCAGCAGCTTGGTACGGGACGGATCCTATAATTCACCCCTCCACTTT

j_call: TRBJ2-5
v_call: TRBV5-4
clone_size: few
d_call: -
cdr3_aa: CASSSEGRQETQYF
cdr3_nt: TGTGCCAGCAGCTCGGAGGGGAGGCAAGAGACCCAGTACTTC

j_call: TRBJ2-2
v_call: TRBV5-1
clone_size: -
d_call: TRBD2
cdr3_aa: CASSLRGRDTGELFF
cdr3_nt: TGCGCCAGCAGCTTGCGCGGGAGGGACACCGGGGAGCTGTTTTTT

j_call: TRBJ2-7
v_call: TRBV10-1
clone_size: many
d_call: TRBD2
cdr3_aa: CASSESKTSVIGEQYF
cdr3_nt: TGCGCCAGCAGTGAGTCAAAGACTAGCGTAATAGGGGAGCAGTACTTC

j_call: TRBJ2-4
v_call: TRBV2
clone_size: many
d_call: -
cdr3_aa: CASGSDRLNIQYF
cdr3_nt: TGTGCCAGCGGTTCCGACAGGTTAAACATTCAGTACTTC

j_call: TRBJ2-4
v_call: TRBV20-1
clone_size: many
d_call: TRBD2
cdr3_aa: CSANRLAGENIQYF
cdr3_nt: TGCAGTGCTAACCGACTAGCGGGAGAAAACATTCAGTACTTC

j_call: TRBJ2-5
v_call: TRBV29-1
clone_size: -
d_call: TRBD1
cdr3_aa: CSVLSGQGKETQYF
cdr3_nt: TGCAGCGTCCTCTCGGGACAGGGAAAAGAGACCCAGTACTTC

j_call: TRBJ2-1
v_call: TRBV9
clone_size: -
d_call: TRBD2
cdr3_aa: CASSVGGEGGYNEQFF
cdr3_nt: TGTGCCAGCAGCGTAGGGGGGGAGGGTGGCTACAATGAGCAGTTCTTC

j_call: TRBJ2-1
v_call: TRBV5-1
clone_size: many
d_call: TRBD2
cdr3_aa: CASSLAGGKNEQFF
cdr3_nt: TGCGCCAGCAGTCTAGCGGGAGGGAAAAATGAGCAGTTCTTC

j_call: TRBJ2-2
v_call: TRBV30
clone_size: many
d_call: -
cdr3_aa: CAWNHQDTGELFF
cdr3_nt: TGTGCCTGGAATCATCAGGACACCGGGGAGCTGTTTTTT